This T cell receptor (beta chain) is from a study of early T cells in non-severe SARS-CoV-2 infection. Study details: Alpha and beta chains were unpaired, from unsorted whole-blood bulk RNA. The study, taken as a whole, reports: Matching results from VDJdb favored anti-spike CD8 responses, leaving private and CD4 specificities undetected.

The TCR library protocol attached unique molecular identifiers to the individual cDNA molecules. MiXCR, applied by TCRdb to the 5' RACE reads, yields one record per CDR3 protein. The data hold about 11,000 distinct CDR3 sequences, with around 4.8% observed a single time. The table lists this clonotype with a few counts. Its matching antigen is unknown. Germline-derived CDR1 and CDR2 are SEHNR and FQNEAQ (reference sequence). The CDR3 is 14 residues long. With 3 bases removed from V and 3 bases from J, the gap between germline ends came to 11 bases. Sequenced material: whole blood. The chain combines TRBV7-9 with TRBJ1-1; D may be TRBD1 (6 bases). The TCR sequence derives from an adult who was a healthcare worker with PCR-confirmed SARS-CoV-2 infection or an uninfected control (not recorded which). In nucleotides, the CDR3 is TGTGCCAGCAGCTTGAGCAGGGGCGACACTGAAGCTTTCTTT. Protein sequence: CASSLSRGDTEAFF.